This T cell receptor beta chain is from a study of blood T cells in healthy people across ages. Alongside a J-beta primer mix, a sample-barcoded 5' primer served in a second PCR lasting roughly 6 to 12 cycles. TCRdb re-analysed the 5' RACE reads in MiXCR, keeping a single row per CDR3 protein. The sample includes around 1,500,000 distinct CDR3 sequences, 28% of them seen just once. This clonotype was picked up many times. Trimming at V came to 0 bases and at J to 8 bases, leaving 10 bases not matched to a gene. Germline CDR1 and CDR2: SNHLY and FYNNEI. There are 16 residues in the CDR3. Sequencing was carried out using blood. The chain couples TRBV2 to TRBJ2-5; TRBD2 matches at 9 bases. The source is a woman aged 30 to 39 in good health. The CDR3 DNA follows: TGTGCCAGCAGTGAAGCGCCCGGGACTAGCCTAGGTACCCAGTACTTC. Protein: CASSEAPGTSLGTQYF.